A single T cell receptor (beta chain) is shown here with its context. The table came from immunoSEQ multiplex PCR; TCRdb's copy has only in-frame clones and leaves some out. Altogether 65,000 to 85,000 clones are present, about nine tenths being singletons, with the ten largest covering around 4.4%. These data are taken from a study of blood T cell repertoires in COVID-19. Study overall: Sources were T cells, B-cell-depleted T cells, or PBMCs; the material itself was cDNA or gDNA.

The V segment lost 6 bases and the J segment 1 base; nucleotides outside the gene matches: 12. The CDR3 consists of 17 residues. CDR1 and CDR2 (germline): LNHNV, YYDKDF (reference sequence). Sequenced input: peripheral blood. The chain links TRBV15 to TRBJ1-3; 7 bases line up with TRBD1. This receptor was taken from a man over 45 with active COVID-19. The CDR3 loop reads CATSEAFEGASGNTIYF. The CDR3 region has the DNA TGTGCCACCAGTGAGGCTTTCGAGGGGGCTTCTGGAAACACCATATATTTT.